The subject of this entry is one TCR beta chain. This specimen comes from a study of cytomegalovirus exposure and HLA in healthy donors. Whole-study context: Earlier findings included nearly 120 million unique TCR beta sequences obtained from 150 million to 200 million T cells.

PCR employed 60 Vbeta and 13 Jbeta primers. TCRdb's copy holds only in-frame clones and misses some; the assay was immunoSEQ multiplex PCR. The sample data list around 52,000 clones. This CDR3 region has 14 residues. With V trimmed by 7 bases and J by 4 bases, 7 bases remained unmatched. Germline CDR1 is SNHLY and CDR2 is FYNNEI. This chain joins TRBV2 and TRBJ1-2, with 9 bases identical to TRBD1. The clonotype comes from a woman aged 45-65 years in good health and CMV-seropositive. The material sequenced was PBMCs. Here the CDR3 reads CASTRDRDFYGYTF. CDR3 nucleotides: TGTGCCAGCACCCGGGACAGGGATTTCTATGGCTACACCTTC.